The clone carrying this T cell receptor (beta chain) was seen ten or more times. Antigen: not known. The sample belongs to a study of regulatory T cells in long-lasting Graves disease. The wider study: Newly diagnosed Graves' patients took antithyroid drugs under 3 months. Study-wide findings and caveats: Persistent Graves' patients showed a TCR diversity that was lower than that of newly diagnosed ones. Researchers reported studying only peripheral blood, not thyroid tissue.

V lost 4 bases and J lost 6, with 24 bases in between. The CDR3 has 18 residues. The germline V gene has CDR1 KGHDR and CDR2 SFDVKD. Time point noted: newly diagnosed GD, antithyroid drugs for less than 3 months. Construction of the TCR library relied on RNA isolated from PBMCs. According to the study, TCR beta libraries were built with iRepertoire HTBI primers and CDR3-region Arm-PCR. TCRdb re-called the multiplex PCR reads through MiXCR, storing one row per CDR3 protein. This sample has approximately 210,000 distinct CDR3 sequences, with approximately 20% found just once. The clonotype comes from a female donor with Graves disease. The source was peripheral blood mononuclear cells (PBMCs), collected at new diagnosis, from a patient treated with antithyroid drugs. J is TRBJ2-1 and V is TRBV24-1; the D gene is possibly TRBD1 (5 bases). CDR3 DNA: TGTGCCACCAGTGAAGCGACAGCCAGGATCCCAGACTTCAATGAGCAGTTCTTC. Translating gives CATSEATARIPDFNEQFF.